The 32 T cell receptor beta chains below come from one sample, sequenced in a study of early T cells in non-severe SARS-CoV-2 infection. TCRdb independently ran MiXCR on the 5' RACE reads; one entry per CDR3 protein. Of some 30,000 distinct CDR3 sequences detected, 2.9% appear once; the ten largest clones hold roughly 0.7%. Sequenced sample: whole blood. The receptors shown here come from an adult who was a healthcare worker with PCR-confirmed SARS-CoV-2 infection or an uninfected control (not recorded which).

This clonotype was observed at least ten times. The junction differs from germline at one of its ends, possibly a read error. This chain joins TRBV5-1 and TRBJ2-3; 9 nucleotides align to TRBD2. Germline V gene sequence: CDR1 SGHRS, CDR2 YFSETQ. The length of the CDR3 is 14 residues. The CDR3 coding sequence is TGCGCCAGCAGCATAAGAACCGGGACTAGCCCGGACCGGTTT. Its translation: CASSIRTGTSPDRF.

The sample holds many counts of this clonotype. The rearrangement links TRBV5-8 to TRBJ1-4; D may be TRBD1 (5 bases). V lost 1 base and J 2 bases, leaving 9 bases between the germline ends. The CDR3 spans 15 residues. From germline, CDR1 is SGHTS and CDR2 YDEGEE. This CDR3 is CASSLFSGTNEKLFF. In DNA, the CDR3 is TGTGCCAGCAGCTTGTTTTCAGGGACTAATGAAAAACTGTTTTTT.

This clonotype was picked up many times. This chain connects TRBV5-1 to TRBJ2-2, with TRBD1 identical over 7 bases. The V gene's germline CDR1 is SGHRS and CDR2 YFSETQ. CDR3 length equals 16 residues. V was pared by 4 bases and J by 0 bases, with 6 bases of the junction left unmatched. The CDR3 region is CASSPDRVSNTGELFF. DNA of the CDR3: TGCGCCAGCAGCCCAGACAGGGTTTCGAACACCGGGGAGCTGTTTTTT. Combining the CDR3 with reference TRBV5-1 and TRBJ2-2 gives the whole variable domain KAGVTQTPRYLIKTRGQQVTLSCSPISGHRSVSWYQQTPGQGLQFLFEYFSETQRNKGNFPGRFSGRQFSNSRSEMNVSTLELGDSALYLCASSPDRVSNTGELFFGEGSRLTVL.

This clonotype occurred many times. The V and J genes are TRBV12-3 or TRBV12-4 and TRBJ1-1; D unresolved. Trimming stripped 9 bases from V and 1 base from J, with 15 bases between. The CDR3 covers 14 residues. CDR3 amino acids: CASQPGGRNTEAFF. The CDR3 DNA is TGTGCCAGTCAACCCGGTGGCAGGAACACTGAAGCTTTCTTT.

This clonotype was observed many times. The V call is TRBV29-1, the J call TRBJ1-5, with D unclear. The CDR3 has 13 amino acids. Trimming pared 4 bases from V and 3 bases from J, leaving 10 bases between. In germline, CDR1 is SQVTM, CDR2 ANQGSEA. CDR3 residues: CSVVLGDNQPQHF. In nucleotides, the CDR3 is TGCAGCGTTGTGTTAGGAGACAATCAGCCCCAGCATTTT.

Many counts were recorded for this clonotype. The rearrangement joins TRBV20-1 to TRBJ1-1, with TRBD1 as a possible D gene (5 bases). This CDR3 contains 13 residues. CDR1 DFQATT and CDR2 SNEGSKA come from the germline V gene (reference sequence). V lost 4 bases and J 1 base, leaving 10 bases between the germline ends. The CDR3, as DNA: TGCAGTGCTAAAGCAGGGCCGAACACTGAAGCTTTCTTT. Translating it yields CSAKAGPNTEAFF.

This clonotype is medium-sized in the sample. The chain combines TRBV24-1 with TRBJ1-2; D is ambiguous. Per germline, CDR1 KGHDR and CDR2 SFDVKD. Trimming took off 4 bases at V and 4 bases at J, with 9 bases between the two ends. This CDR3 has 13 amino acids. The CDR3 coding sequence is TGTGCCACCAGTGAAAGCCAGCTCTATGGCTACACCTTC. The encoded protein is CATSESQLYGYTF.

The table lists this clonotype with a few counts. The chain combines TRBV12-3 or TRBV12-4 with TRBJ1-2; D ambiguous. The CDR3 has 16 amino acids. The germline V and J ends were trimmed by 1 base and 5 bases, with 17 bases remaining between them. In DNA form, the CDR3 reads TGTGCCAGCAGTTTAGGCCTGGAGCAGCTTAGGTATGGCTACACCTTC. Translation gives CASSLGLEQLRYGYTF.

In this sample, this clonotype turned up many times. The chain employs TRBV29-1 and TRBJ1-6; 7 bases fit TRBD1. In germline, CDR1 is SQVTM, CDR2 ANQGSEA. With V trimmed by 6 bases and J by 8 bases, 10 bases remained unmatched. This CDR3 is built from 14 residues. CDR3 residues: CSVTFSRGDSPLHF. Here the CDR3 DNA reads TGCAGCGTAACGTTTAGCAGGGGGGATTCACCCCTCCACTTT.

This clonotype was counted only a few times. The chain joins TRBV28 to TRBJ1-1; D perhaps matches TRBD1 (5 bases). In germline, CDR1 is MDHEN, CDR2 SYDVKM. Deletions cut 5 bases from V and 1 base from J, with 20 bases between. The CDR3 is made up of 17 amino acids. The CDR3, as DNA: TGTGCCAGCAGTACCAAGGAGGGGAGGGCGCGGAACACTGAAGCTTTCTTT. Translated, it gives CASSTKEGRARNTEAFF.

By sample share, this clonotype is medium-sized. V usage is TRBV6-5 and J usage is TRBJ1-1; D is possibly TRBD1 (6 bases). The CDR3 sequence is 15 residues long. Germline CDR1 reads MNHEY; CDR2 reads SVGAGI. V was shortened by 2 bases and J by 0 bases, with 10 bases between the two germline ends. This chain's CDR3 is CASSYAGQMNTEAFF. In nucleotides, the CDR3 is TGTGCCAGCAGTTACGCCGGACAGATGAACACTGAAGCTTTCTTT.

This clonotype was counted ten times or more. The V call is TRBV19, the J call TRBJ1-5, with 7 nucleotides matching TRBD1. V dropped 8 bases and J dropped 3; count of bases not matched to a gene: 10. There are 15 residues in the CDR3. Germline V gene data show CDR1 as LNHDA and CDR2 as SQIVND (reference sequence). CDR3 sequence (DNA): TGTGCCAGTCACAGACAGGGTCCATCCAATCAGCCCCAGCATTTT. This codes for CASHRQGPSNQPQHF.

Many counts were recorded for this clonotype. This chain joins TRBV5-1 and TRBJ1-1, with unresolved D. V was clipped by 3 bases and J by 2 bases, with 17 bases between them. This CDR3 has 16 residues. CDR1 is SGHRS, CDR2 YFSETQ, per germline. CDR3 in DNA: TGCGCCAGCAGCTCAGGTGCCTCCTCGGGTAACACTGAAGCTTTCTTT. It translates to CASSSGASSGNTEAFF.

This clonotype was detected a few times. This chain joins TRBV11-2 and TRBJ2-3; maybe TRBD1 (5 bases). V was cut by 4 bases and J by 4 bases, with 9 bases left in between. CDR1 and CDR2 (germline): SGHAT, FQNNGV. This CDR3 region has 13 residues. The CDR3 nucleotides read TGTGCCAGCAGCTCAACCAGGGCAGATACGCAGTATTTT. Its translation: CASSSTRADTQYF. Using reference TRBV11-2 and TRBJ2-3 for the parts outside the CDR3, the full variable domain is EAGVAQSPRYKIIEKRQSVAFWCNPISGHATLYWYQQILGQGPKLLIQFQNNGVVDDSQLPKDRFSAERLKGVDSTLKIQPAKLEDSAVYLCASSSTRADTQYFGPGTRLTVL.

This clonotype was counted at least ten times. This chain connects TRBV5-1 to TRBJ1-1, with 9 positions matching TRBD1. CDR3 size: 15 residues. CDR1 is SGHRS, CDR2 YFSETQ, per germline. V dropped 3 bases and J dropped 2; count of bases not matched to a gene: 5. The DNA for the CDR3 is TGCGCCAGCAGCTGGACAGGGGAAATAAACACTGAAGCTTTCTTT. Protein product: CASSWTGEINTEAFF. The whole variable domain, remainder taken from reference TRBV5-1 and TRBJ1-1, is KAGVTQTPRYLIKTRGQQVTLSCSPISGHRSVSWYQQTPGQGLQFLFEYFSETQRNKGNFPGRFSGRQFSNSRSEMNVSTLELGDSALYLCASSWTGEINTEAFFGQGTRLTVV.

In this sample, this clonotype is medium-sized. Written as DNA, the CDR3 is TGTGCCAGCAGCGTGGGACTAGCGGGGGCCACAGATACGCAGTATTTT. Its protein product is CASSVGLAGATDTQYF. The chain has TRBV7-9 and TRBJ2-3, with 14 positions matching TRBD2. From germline, CDR1 is SEHNR and CDR2 FQNEAQ (reference sequence). V shed 5 bases, J shed 2 bases, and the junction held 3 bases outside the gene matches. The CDR3 contains 16 residues.

The V call is TRBV6-6, the J call TRBJ1-1; D may be TRBD1 (5 bases). Deletions cut 6 bases from V and 4 bases from J, with 12 bases between. Germline-derived CDR1 and CDR2 are MNHNY and SVGAGI (reference sequence). The CDR3 is 13 amino acids. The CDR3 bases are TGTGCCAGCAGGGAACAGGTCTTCACTGAAGCTTTCTTT. Its translation is CASREQVFTEAFF.

This clonotype was recorded at least ten times. The chain combines TRBV20-1 with TRBJ2-7, with D possibly matching TRBD1 (6 bases). With 6 bases removed from V and 7 bases from J, the gap between germline ends came to 16 bases. Germline lookup yields CDR1 DFQATT and CDR2 SNEGSKA (reference sequence). The CDR3 is 12 amino acids. CDR3 amino acids: CSATSIRGEQYV. The CDR3 DNA reads TGCAGTGCAACCTCAATCAGGGGTGAGCAGTACGTC.

This clonotype was recorded many times. The gene calls are TRBV19 and TRBJ2-3, with 8 bases fitting TRBD1. CDR3 length equals 16 residues. Germline CDR1 reads LNHDA; CDR2 reads SQIVND (reference sequence). J lost 0 bases, V lost 7 bases, and 9 bases had no gene match. The DNA for the CDR3 is TGTGCCAGTACCACAACAGGGGGATCTAGCACAGATACGCAGTATTTT. It is translated as CASTTTGGSSTDTQYF.

This clonotype came up many times. The chain joins TRBV3-1 to TRBJ2-5; 8 bases align to TRBD2. Trimming at V came to 3 bases and at J to 0 bases, leaving 9 bases not matched to a gene. Germline CDR1 and CDR2: LGHDT and YNNKEL (reference sequence). The CDR3 has 17 residues. CDR3 sequence (DNA): TGTGCCAGCAGCCAGCGTCTAGCGGGCAGGTACCAAGAGACCCAGTACTTC. Its protein product is CASSQRLAGRYQETQYF.

This clonotype came up many times. The chain uses TRBV7-2 and TRBJ2-5; D unresolved. CDR1 is SGHTA and CDR2 is FQGNSA in the germline V gene. There are 14 residues in the CDR3. Trimming left V 1 base short and J 5 bases short, with 11 bases between. The CDR3 bases are TGTGCCAGCAGCTTAGTAGGGCGGCCTGAGACCCAGTACTTC. It encodes CASSLVGRPETQYF.

V usage is TRBV19 and J usage is TRBJ1-2, with TRBD1 matching 7 bases. The V gene's germline CDR1 is LNHDA and CDR2 SQIVND (reference sequence). This CDR3 comprises 13 residues. The junction had 6 bases not matched to a gene; V was cut back by 7 bases and J by 4 bases. CDR3 in DNA: TGTGCCAGTATTACAGGGGCTGGCTATGGCTACACCTTC. Protein: CASITGAGYGYTF. The entire variable domain, with the rest obtained from reference TRBV19 and TRBJ1-2, is as follows: DGGITQSPKYLFRKEGQNVTLSCEQNLNHDAMYWYRQDPGQGLRLIYYSQIVNDFQKGDIAEGYSVSREKKESFPLTVTSAQKNPTAFYLCASITGAGYGYTFGSGTRLTVV.

The table lists this clonotype with many counts. The chain couples TRBV18 to TRBJ1-6; TRBD1 matches 7 bases. This CDR3 is built from 15 residues. Unmatched junction bases numbered 4, after V lost 3 bases and J lost 5 bases. Germline lookup yields CDR1 KGHSH and CDR2 LQKENI. CDR3 DNA sequence: TGTGCCAGCTCACCCGGGACAGAGAATAATTCACCCCTCCACTTT. Translation gives CASSPGTENNSPLHF. The whole variable domain, remainder taken from reference TRBV18 and TRBJ1-6, is NAGVMQNPRHLVRRRGQEARLRCSPMKGHSHVYWYRQLPEEGLKFMVYLQKENIIDESGMPKERFSAEFPKEGPSILRIQQVVRGDSAAYFCASSPGTENNSPLHFGNGTRLTVT.

V usage is TRBV28 and J usage is TRBJ1-3; D unclear. Germline V gene lookup returns CDR1 MDHEN and CDR2 SYDVKM. V was pared by 6 bases and J by 2 bases, with 11 bases between. This CDR3 is built from 14 residues. The CDR3 sequence: CASREAGPGNTIYF. CDR3 sequence (DNA): TGTGCCAGCAGGGAAGCTGGACCTGGAAACACCATATATTTT. The variable domain in full, with the rest retrieved from reference TRBV28 and TRBJ1-3, is DVKVTQSSRYLVKRTGEKVFLECVQDMDHENMFWYRQDPGLGLRLIYFSYDVKMKEKGDIPEGYSVSREKKERFSLILESASTNQTSMYLCASREAGPGNTIYFGEGSWLTVV.

This clonotype occurred many times. The chain carries TRBV9 and TRBJ2-5, with TRBD1 matching 7 bases. Germline V gene lookup returns CDR1 SGDLS and CDR2 YYNGEE. The CDR3 sequence is 14 residues long. The V gene end was trimmed by 3 bases and the J gene end by 1 base; junction bases not matched to a gene: 3. The CDR3 nucleotides are TGTGCCAGCAGCGCCCGACAGGGCCAAGAGACCCAGTACTTC. Protein product: CASSARQGQETQYF.

Ten or more counts support this clonotype. The chain combines TRBV4-1 with TRBJ2-1, with D possibly being TRBD2 (5 bases). Germline loops: CDR1 MGHRA, CDR2 YSYEKL. V was cut by 0 bases and J by 7 bases, with 22 bases left in between. The CDR3 has 18 residues. Here the CDR3 reads CASSQEPPTRGLDNEQFF. In DNA, the CDR3 is TGCGCCAGCAGCCAAGAACCCCCAACCAGAGGACTCGATAATGAGCAGTTCTTC.

This clonotype was seen ten or more times. The chain couples TRBV5-1 to TRBJ2-3, with D perhaps TRBD2 (5 bases). The V and J ends lost 7 bases and 0 bases respectively, with 12 bases between them. Germline V lookup: CDR1 SGHRS, CDR2 YFSETQ. CDR3 length: 14 amino acids. CDR3 loop: CASWELTSTDTQYF. In DNA form, the CDR3 reads TGCGCCAGCTGGGAGCTCACTAGCACAGATACGCAGTATTTT.

This clonotype has at least ten counts. V usage is TRBV7-9 and J usage is TRBJ2-2; TRBD1 aligns across 7 bases. The ends lost 5 bases at V and 1 base at J; junction bases unmatched: 7. Germline V gene data show CDR1 as SEHNR and CDR2 as FQNEAQ (reference sequence). The CDR3 length is 16 residues. CDR3 protein: CASSEVGTVNTGELFF. The CDR3 DNA is TGTGCCAGCAGCGAGGTGGGGACAGTGAACACCGGGGAGCTGTTTTTT.

The table lists this clonotype with many counts. The chain carries TRBV12-3 or TRBV12-4 and TRBJ1-1, with D possibly TRBD1 on 5 matching bases. Trimming stripped 3 bases from V and 7 bases from J, with 12 bases between. This CDR3 has 13 residues. The CDR3 reads CASSLVSGGEAFF. CDR3 DNA sequence: TGTGCCAGCAGTTTGGTCTCTGGGGGTGAAGCTTTCTTT.

This clonotype was seen repeatedly, ten times or more. The V gene is TRBV6-6, the J gene TRBJ2-6, with 9 bases aligning to TRBD2. The CDR3 has 17 residues. The germline V gene encodes CDR1 MNHNY and CDR2 SVGAGI (reference sequence). With V trimmed by 7 bases and J by 0 bases, 7 bases remained unmatched. This CDR3 is CASTRAGGNSGANVLTF. DNA for the CDR3: TGTGCCAGCACCAGAGCGGGGGGCAACTCTGGGGCCAACGTCCTGACTTTC.

This clonotype appeared many times. This sequence joins TRBV24-1 and TRBJ1-1, with TRBD1 identical over 8 bases. V lost 4 bases, J lost 7 bases, and 4 bases stayed unmatched. Germline values: CDR1 KGHDR, CDR2 SFDVKD. The CDR3 is made up of 13 amino acids. The CDR3: CATSEPDRGEAFF. The CDR3 DNA reads as TGTGCCACCAGTGAACCTGACAGGGGTGAAGCTTTCTTT.

In this sample, this clonotype turned up many times. The CDR3 here is CSARSGAQETQYF. For the CDR3, the DNA is TGCAGTGCTAGATCGGGGGCACAAGAGACCCAGTACTTC. The chain combines TRBV20-1 with TRBJ2-5; D is tentatively TRBD1 or TRBD2 (6 bases each). V dropped 2 bases and J dropped 2 bases, with 9 bases sitting between them. Germline CDR1 is DFQATT and CDR2 is SNEGSKA (reference sequence). This CDR3 comprises 13 residues.